This TCR beta chain is drawn from a study of identical twins. This clonotype was observed at least ten times. Trimming removed 0 bases from V and 1 base from J, with 6 bases in between. The CDR3 has 14 residues. Germline values: CDR1 MNHEY, CDR2 SVGAGI. TCRdb reprocessed the 5' RACE reads with MiXCR, giving one entry per CDR3 protein. The data contain 240,000 or so distinct CDR3 sequences, about 10% of them singletons. This clonotype originated in a man aged 45-60 years in good health. The V gene is TRBV6-5, the J gene TRBJ1-1, with TRBD1 as a possible D gene (6 bases). Sample: memory T cells sorted from blood. This CDR3 reads CASSYSGGNTEAFF. The CDR3 DNA sequence: TGTGCCAGCAGTTACTCAGGGGGGAACACTGAAGCTTTCTTT.